This TCR beta chain appears in the sequencing data of a study of identical twins. Regarding the study as a whole: Conclusions were drawn cross-sectionally by statistical analysis, without following the same donors. Fewer insertions marked abundant cord blood beta clonotypes; young adult naive trended weakly, memory not at all.

All donors were healthy, and all were Caucasian. TCRdb fed the 5' RACE reads into MiXCR, producing one record per CDR3 protein. The sample yields 200,000 to 300,000 distinct CDR3 sequences, roughly 7% seen once. There are 15 residues in the CDR3. Germline CDR1 is SEHNR and CDR2 is FQNEAQ (reference sequence). Trimming stripped 2 bases from V and 1 base from J, with 11 bases between. This clonotype was seen repeatedly, ten times or more. Antigen specificity is unknown. Separately, the same data were catalogued under a study of yellow fever vaccine responses in identical twins.

The clonotype comes from a woman in her late teens or twenties in good health. V gene TRBV7-9 combines with J gene TRBJ2-5; TRBD2 is a possible D gene (6 bases). The sample taken for sequencing was memory (CD45RO+) T cells sorted from blood. CDR3 sequence reads: CASSLSGGAQETQYF. CDR3 bases: TGTGCCAGCAGCTTAAGTGGAGGGGCCCAAGAGACCCAGTACTTC.